The next 18 T cell receptor beta chains were all read from a single sample in a study of blood T cell repertoires in COVID-19. The table came from immunoSEQ multiplex PCR; TCRdb's copy has only in-frame clones and leaves some out. Of roughly 310,000 clones detected, around 87% appear once; the ten largest clones hold 3.5% to 4.5%. Sample: peripheral blood. The receptors were gathered from a woman in her forties or fifties with active or convalescent COVID-19.

The J gene is TRBJ2-3, the V gene TRBV5-4; a weak D match, TRBD2 (6 bases). CDR1 and CDR2 (germline): SGHNT, YYREEE (reference sequence). The V end lost 7 bases, the J end lost 2 bases, and 11 bases lay between the germline ends. The CDR3 spans 13 residues. The CDR3 sequence: CASSRTTTDTQYF. The CDR3 DNA sequence: TGTGCCAGCTCGAGGACTACCACAGATACGCAGTATTTT.

The V call is TRBV7-9, the J call TRBJ2-2, with 7 bases fitting TRBD2. Germline CDR1 SEHNR, CDR2 FQNEAQ (reference sequence). CDR3 length: 15 residues. V was pared by 1 base and J by 6 bases, with 5 bases of the junction left unmatched. CDR3: CASSLEGTKAGELFF. CDR3 coding DNA: TGTGCCAGCAGCTTAGAAGGGACTAAGGCCGGGGAGCTGTTTTTT.

V usage is TRBV5-1 and J usage is TRBJ1-6; unclear D gene. Germline values: CDR1 SGHRS, CDR2 YFSETQ. V was cut by 3 bases and J by 0 bases, with 10 bases left in between. The CDR3 spans 16 residues. DNA for the CDR3: TGCGCCAGCAGCTCAGACTGGAGCTCCTATAATTCACCCCTCCACTTT. It yields the protein CASSSDWSSYNSPLHF.

The genes are TRBV30 and TRBJ1-1; the D gene is possibly TRBD1 (5 bases). The CDR3 length is 13 residues. The V gene lost 3 bases and the J gene lost 2 bases, with 10 bases spanning the gap. The germline V gene has CDR1 GTSNPN and CDR2 SVGIG (reference sequence). For the CDR3, the DNA is TGTGCCTGGAGGACAGACTTAAACACTGAAGCTTTCTTT. It specifies CAWRTDLNTEAFF.

The V call is TRBV7-2, the J call TRBJ2-3; 12 bases agree with TRBD2. CDR3 length: 16 amino acids. The V gene's germline CDR1 is SGHTA and CDR2 FQGNSA. V was pared by 1 base and J by 10 bases, with 9 bases of the junction left unmatched. The CDR3 reads CASSLVGTSGPQPQYF. CDR3 bases: TGTGCCAGCAGCTTAGTAGGGACTAGCGGGCCCCAGCCGCAGTATTTT.

This chain links TRBV7-8 with TRBJ2-2; 9 bases match TRBD1. In germline, CDR1 is SGHVS, CDR2 FQNEAQ. The CDR3 runs 15 residues. V shed 9 bases and J 4 bases; nucleotides not matched to a gene: 9. The DNA for the CDR3 is TGTGCCAGTCGAATAGGGACAGGGAGCACCGGGGAGCTGTTTTTT. Translation gives CASRIGTGSTGELFF.

The CDR3 DNA reads TGCGCCAGCAGCCAGGGACATCCAACGAACACCGGGGAGCTGTTTTTT. Amino acid sequence: CASSQGHPTNTGELFF. The chain uses TRBV4-1 and TRBJ2-2, with D maybe TRBD1 (6 bases). This CDR3 spans 16 amino acids. Trimming took off 3 bases at V and 0 bases at J, with 11 bases between the two ends. CDR1 and CDR2 (germline): MGHRA, YSYEKL.

This clone was counted a single time. The J gene is TRBJ2-7, the V gene TRBV19; D perhaps matches TRBD1 (6 bases). Germline CDR1 is LNHDA and CDR2 is SQIVND (reference sequence). Trimming stripped 5 bases from V and 3 bases from J, with 14 bases between. This CDR3 is built from 14 residues. The CDR3 nucleotides read TGTGCCAGTAGTCCCAACTTGGACAGCTACGAGCAGTACTTC. Its translation: CASSPNLDSYEQYF.

The rearrangement links TRBV28 to TRBJ1-1; D remains ambiguous. Germline CDR1 reads MDHEN; CDR2 reads SYDVKM. Trimming cost V 1 base and J 1 base, with 4 bases left between them. This CDR3 spans 13 amino acids. The CDR3 loop reads CASSLYRNTEAFF. Here the CDR3 DNA reads TGTGCCAGCAGTTTATACAGGAACACTGAAGCTTTCTTT.

This clone came up a few times. The rearrangement joins TRBV28 to TRBJ1-1; D is unclear. Germline values: CDR1 MDHEN, CDR2 SYDVKM. This CDR3 region has 15 residues. V lost 8 bases and J lost 5, with 21 bases in between. As DNA, the CDR3 is TGTGCCAGCGGAGAGTTTGGGCGGCGGAGGACTGAAGCTTTCTTT. Encoded protein: CASGEFGRRRTEAFF.

The chain has TRBV27 and TRBJ1-1, with 7 nucleotides matching TRBD1. There are 14 residues in the CDR3. With 6 bases clipped from V and 3 bases from J, the junction kept 7 bases outside the gene matches. In germline, CDR1 is MNHEY, CDR2 SMNVEV (reference sequence). Here the CDR3 reads CASSRGDGYTEAFF. DNA for the CDR3: TGTGCCAGCAGCAGGGGGGACGGGTACACTGAAGCTTTCTTT.

This chain uses TRBV11-2 with TRBJ2-5, with TRBD1 matching 8 bases. CDR3 length: 15 residues. Germline CDR1 SGHAT, CDR2 FQNNGV. J was trimmed by 4 bases and V by 5 bases; bases with no gene match: 9. The CDR3 bases are TGTGCCAGCAGCCCGGGACAGGCGGCACCAGAGACCCAGTACTTC. Its protein is CASSPGQAAPETQYF.

The chain is built from TRBV12-3 or TRBV12-4 and TRBJ2-7; D not resolved. V dropped 5 bases and J dropped 5 bases, with 13 bases sitting between them. The CDR3 consists of 13 residues. The CDR3 is CASSPALNHEQYF. DNA of the CDR3: TGTGCCAGCAGTCCTGCTCTAAATCACGAGCAGTACTTC.

This chain joins TRBV10-3 and TRBJ2-3; the match to TRBD1 covers 8 bases. Germline CDR1 ENHRY, CDR2 SYGVKD. V shed 8 bases and J 4 bases; nucleotides not matched to a gene: 2. CDR3 length: 12 amino acids. Here the CDR3 DNA reads TGTGCCATCCAGGGGGCATCAGATACGCAGTATTTT. Its protein is CAIQGASDTQYF.

The gene calls are TRBV9 and TRBJ2-5, with D possibly being TRBD2 (5 bases). The ends were cut back, 4 bases at V and 5 bases at J, with 21 bases in the middle. CDR1 and CDR2 (germline): SGDLS, YYNGEE. This CDR3 spans 16 amino acids. Here the CDR3 reads CASSHPTEGRTETQYF. Written as DNA, the CDR3 is TGTGCCAGCAGCCACCCTACCGAGGGCAGGACGGAGACCCAGTACTTC. Looking up the rest from reference TRBV9 and TRBJ2-5 gives the full variable domain: DSGVTQTPKHLITATGQRVTLRCSPRSGDLSVYWYQQSLDQGLQFLIQYYNGEERAKGNILERFSAQQFPDLHSELNLSSLELGDSALYFCASSHPTEGRTETQYFGPGTRLLVL.

CDR3 residues: CASSRDSSYEQYF. CDR3 nucleotide sequence: TGTGCCAGCAGCCGGGACAGCTCCTACGAGCAGTACTTC. This chain uses TRBV7-9 with TRBJ2-7; TRBD1 agrees at 7 bases. This CDR3 contains 13 residues. V dropped 5 bases and J dropped 0; count of bases not matched to a gene: 1. In germline, CDR1 is SEHNR, CDR2 FQNEAQ (reference sequence). Looking up the rest from reference TRBV7-9 and TRBJ2-7 gives the full variable domain: DTGVSQNPRHKITKRGQNVTFRCDPISEHNRLYWYRQTLGQGPEFLTYFQNEAQLEKSRLLSDRFSAERPKGSFSTLEIQRTEQGDSAMYLCASSRDSSYEQYFGPGTRLTVT.

V is TRBV14 and J is TRBJ2-3, with 7 bases that match TRBD2. V was pared by 0 bases and J by 3 bases, with 6 bases of the junction left unmatched. The germline CDR1 and CDR2 sequences are SGHDN and FVKESK. CDR3 size: 16 residues. For the CDR3, the DNA is TGTGCCAGCAGCCAAGAACGCGGGAGAATGACAGATACGCAGTATTTT. It encodes CASSQERGRMTDTQYF.

CDR3 amino acids: CASSFGGTPTGSYEQYF. The CDR3 DNA follows: TGTGCCAGCAGTTTCGGAGGGACTCCAACCGGCTCCTACGAGCAGTACTTC. The rearrangement joins TRBV28 to TRBJ2-7; D may be TRBD2 (6 bases). Germline CDR1 is MDHEN and CDR2 is SYDVKM. The CDR3 contains 17 residues. The V and J ends lost 3 bases and 0 bases respectively, with 18 bases between them.